In its sample, the clone carrying this T cell receptor (beta chain) was seen many times. What it binds is unknown. This sample is part of a study of response to subunit inactivated influenza vaccine. Study results and caveats: After each seasonal influenza vaccination, few new T cells are recruited, the authors suggested.

TCRdb processed the RT-PCR reads anew with MiXCR; each CDR3 protein has one entry. Of roughly 700,000 distinct CDR3 sequences in the sample, around 13% were seen once. Germline V lookup: CDR1 SGHTA, CDR2 FQGNSA. The CDR3 loop spans 15 amino acids. With V trimmed by 1 base and J by 8 bases, 2 bases remained unmatched. Material: PBMCs from blood, obtained 14 to 15 days before vaccination. The clonotype was recovered from a man over 45 who received an inactivated influenza vaccine. The J gene is TRBJ2-3, the V gene TRBV7-2, with 14 bases lining up with TRBD2. CDR3 in amino acids: CASSLGGLAGGTQYF. As DNA, the CDR3 is TGTGCCAGCAGCTTAGGCGGACTAGCGGGGGGTACGCAGTATTTT.